In this sample, the clone carrying this T cell receptor beta chain turned up a few times. Expressed TCRB transcripts were sequenced because the entire RNA isolate underwent reverse transcription. TCRdb's copy holds only in-frame clones and misses some; the assay was immunoSEQ multiplex PCR. The data contain hundreds of thousands of clones, 15% to 18% of them singletons. The data are from a study of beta chain features in type 1 diabetes. The V and J ends lost 0 bases and 0 bases respectively, with 6 bases between them. The CDR3 runs to 14 residues. From germline, CDR1 is MNHEY and CDR2 SMNVEV (reference sequence).

Sequencing was done on a sample of naive CD4+ T cells from blood. The rearrangement uses TRBV27 and TRBJ2-7; TRBD1 might be the D (6 bases). The receptor's source is a man in his late teens or twenties in good health. The CDR3 sequence: CASSLSDSSYEQYF. The CDR3, as DNA: TGTGCCAGCAGTTTATCGGACAGCTCCTACGAGCAGTACTTC.